The 20 T cell receptor beta chains listed next were all sequenced from one sample in a study of CD8+ T cells in alopecia areata. The sequencing template was cDNA reverse transcribed from extracted RNA. Clones were sequenced by immunoSEQ multiplex PCR, and TCRdb holds only the in-frame ones, with some missing. The sample lists roughly 200,000 clones, roughly 63% seen once, with 1.7% in the top ten. The sequences come from CD4+ T cells sorted from blood, collected at week 0. These receptors originate from a human donor with alopecia areata.

This chain uses TRBV11-1 with TRBJ2-7; TRBD1 aligns across 7 bases. This CDR3 has 14 amino acids. Germline V CDR1 and CDR2: SGHAT, FQDESV (reference sequence). The V gene end was trimmed by 1 base and the J gene end by 3 bases; junction bases not matched to a gene: 3. Written as DNA, the CDR3 is TGTGCCAGCAGCTTAGTAAGGGGGCACTACGAGCAGTACTTC. Translating gives CASSLVRGHYEQYF.

This clone came up many times. This chain uses TRBV19 with TRBJ1-4; unclear D gene. The V and J ends lost 8 bases and 7 bases respectively, with 14 bases between them. Germline CDR1 LNHDA, CDR2 SQIVND (reference sequence). The CDR3 consists of 13 residues. The DNA for the CDR3 is TGTGCCAGTGCCTCGACGTTCCGTGAAAAACTGTTTTTT. Translating gives CASASTFREKLFF.

J is TRBJ1-2 and V is TRBV29-1; the D gene is possibly TRBD1 (5 bases). Trimming shortened V by 6 bases and J by 1 base, and 9 bases separated the two germline ends. In germline, CDR1 is SQVTM, CDR2 ANQGSEA. CDR3 length: 12 residues. The CDR3 region is CSVDTYNYGYTF. As DNA, the CDR3 is TGCAGCGTGGACACTTATAACTATGGCTACACCTTC.

In DNA, the CDR3 is TGTGCCAGCACCCTGGACAGGGGAATTCAAGAGACCCAGTACTTC. Translated, it gives CASTLDRGIQETQYF. V usage is TRBV7-2 and J usage is TRBJ2-5; 9 positions match TRBD1. The length of the CDR3 is 15 residues. CDR1 and CDR2 (germline): SGHTA, FQGNSA. Unmatched junction bases numbered 8, after V lost 7 bases and J lost 2 bases. Full variable domain (missing parts from reference TRBV7-2 and TRBJ2-5): GAGVSQSPSNKVTEKGKDVELRCDPISGHTALYWYRQSLGQGLEFLIYFQGNSAPDKSGLPSDRFSAERTGGSVSTLTIQRTQQEDSAVYLCASTLDRGIQETQYFGPGTRLLVL.

The V gene is TRBV4-3, the J gene TRBJ1-4; D uncertain. This CDR3 has 16 amino acids. Trimming took off 0 bases at V and 3 bases at J, with 11 bases between the two ends. From germline, CDR1 is LGHNA and CDR2 YSLEER. CDR3 coding DNA: TGCGCCAGCAGCCAAGATTCGGGATTTCCTAATGAAAAACTGTTTTTT. This gives the protein CASSQDSGFPNEKLFF.

V is TRBV5-1 and J is TRBJ2-5, with D unresolved. Trimming stripped 4 bases from V and 1 base from J, with 2 bases between. The CDR3 is 11 residues long. Looked up from germline, CDR1 is SGHRS and CDR2 is YFSETQ. The CDR3 sequence: CASSTQETQYF. The CDR3 bases are TGCGCCAGCAGCACCCAAGAGACCCAGTACTTC.

The V gene is TRBV29-1, the J gene TRBJ2-3; 7 bases are a match to TRBD2. The V gene's germline CDR1 is SQVTM and CDR2 ANQGSEA. This CDR3 region has 12 residues. V shed 7 bases and J 6 bases; nucleotides not matched to a gene: 7. For the CDR3, the DNA is TGCAGCGAGTTGCGGGGGTCGGATACGCAGTATTTT. Translated: CSELRGSDTQYF.

The gene calls are TRBV10-3 and TRBJ2-6; TRBD1 matches 7 bases. The V segment lost 8 bases and the J segment 7 bases; nucleotides outside the gene matches: 8. Germline CDR1 reads ENHRY; CDR2 reads SYGVKD. The CDR3 is 14 residues long. CDR3 residues: CAIQGDTVANVLTF. CDR3 DNA sequence: TGTGCCATCCAGGGGGACACTGTCGCCAACGTCCTGACTTTC.

This clone is a singleton in its sample. This chain connects TRBV5-8 to TRBJ2-4, with TRBD2 matching 7 bases. The V gene's germline CDR1 is SGHTS and CDR2 YDEGEE. With V trimmed by 4 bases and J by 0 bases, 1 base remained unmatched. This CDR3 region has 14 residues. CDR3: CASSQRGAKNIQYF. In nucleotides, the CDR3 is TGTGCCAGCAGCCAGCGGGGAGCCAAAAACATTCAGTACTTC.

This clone has just one count. Other nucleotide sequences in the sample specify the same CDR3. V and J are TRBV10-2 and TRBJ2-3; a weak D match, TRBD2 (6 bases). Trimming shortened V by 8 bases and J by 4 bases, and 7 bases separated the two germline ends. This CDR3 region has 11 residues. The germline V gene encodes CDR1 WSHSY and CDR2 SAAADI. The CDR3 here is CASGGSDTQYF. CDR3 nucleotide sequence: TGCGCCAGCGGGGGGTCAGATACGCAGTATTTT.

The genes are TRBV4-3 and TRBJ2-7; D is undetermined. Per germline, CDR1 LGHNA and CDR2 YSLEER. The CDR3 is made up of 14 amino acids. Trimming cost V 0 bases and J 2 bases, with 8 bases left between them. Here the CDR3 DNA reads TGCGCCAGCAGCCAAGAGGACGGAGCCTACGAGCAGTACTTC. Amino acid sequence: CASSQEDGAYEQYF.

V gene TRBV5-1 combines with J gene TRBJ1-2; 7 bases fit TRBD1. Trimming at V came to 0 bases and at J to 7 bases, leaving 9 bases not matched to a gene. CDR1 and CDR2 (germline): SGHRS, YFSETQ. This CDR3 is built from 15 residues. CDR3 coding DNA: TGCGCCAGCAGCTTGGCCGACAGGGAACTCGGTGGCTACACCTTC. This translates into CASSLADRELGGYTF.

The V call is TRBV30, the J call TRBJ1-1, with a weak D call TRBD1 (6 bases). CDR3 length equals 14 residues. Germline CDR1 and CDR2: GTSNPN and SVGIG (reference sequence). V gave up 4 bases and J gave up 7 bases, with 19 bases separating them. CDR3 protein: CAWTLLQGEGEAFF. The CDR3 DNA reads as TGTGCCTGGACCCTATTACAGGGTGAAGGTGAAGCTTTCTTT.

This clone was found a few times. This chain uses TRBV6-5 with TRBJ2-7; 7 bases fit TRBD2. The CDR3 covers 15 residues. With 5 bases clipped from V and 6 bases from J, the junction kept 13 bases outside the gene matches. Germline loops: CDR1 MNHEY, CDR2 SVGAGI. The CDR3 DNA reads TGTGCCAGCAGTCCCCGAAGCAGCGGGGTGAGCGAGCAGTACTTC. Protein sequence: CASSPRSSGVSEQYF.

The chain combines TRBV11-2 with TRBJ1-6; D possibly corresponds to TRBD1 (6 bases). The germline V gene has CDR1 SGHAT and CDR2 FQNNGV. The germline V and J ends were trimmed by 5 bases and 5 bases, with 22 bases remaining between them. CDR3 length: 18 residues. CDR3 sequence reads: CASSTLHLQGRDNSPLHF. Written as DNA, the CDR3 is TGTGCCAGCAGCACTTTACACTTACAGGGACGGGATAATTCACCCCTCCACTTT.

The table lists this clone with a few counts. The chain uses TRBV29-1 and TRBJ2-5, with a weak D call TRBD1 (5 bases). This CDR3 is 12 amino acids long. V lost 6 bases and J lost 3, with 11 bases in between. The germline gives CDR1 SQVTM, CDR2 ANQGSEA. The CDR3 DNA reads TGCAGCGTCGCAGGGCCGAAAGAGACCCAGTACTTC. Translated: CSVAGPKETQYF.

The genes are TRBV5-6 and TRBJ2-7, with D tentatively TRBD2 (5 bases). The V gene lost 2 bases and the J gene lost 1 base, with 7 bases spanning the gap. CDR3 length: 13 residues. Germline CDR1 reads SGHDT; CDR2 reads YYEEEE. CDR3 protein: CASSFTGSYEQYF. Here the CDR3 DNA reads TGTGCCAGCAGCTTCACGGGGTCCTACGAGCAGTACTTC.

The chain carries TRBV30 and TRBJ2-1, with D maybe TRBD2 (6 bases). The CDR3 consists of 14 residues. Trimming cost V 1 base and J 4 bases, with 11 bases left between them. CDR1 is GTSNPN and CDR2 is SVGIG in the germline V gene (reference sequence). CDR3 nucleotide sequence: TGTGCCTGGAGTGGGGATAGCGGATACAATGAGCAGTTCTTC. Translating it yields CAWSGDSGYNEQFF.

This chain links TRBV30 with TRBJ1-3; D is ambiguous. V lost 5 bases and J lost 0, with 5 bases in between. CDR1 is GTSNPN and CDR2 is SVGIG in the germline V gene (reference sequence). The CDR3 is 12 amino acids. CDR3 sequence: CAWEVSGNTIYF. Written as DNA, the CDR3 is TGTGCCTGGGAAGTCTCTGGAAACACCATATATTTT.

The CDR3 nucleotides are TGTGCCAGCAGCTCTCCGGGACTGTCGACCGGGGAGCTGTTTTTT. Protein product: CASSSPGLSTGELFF. The chain joins TRBV27 to TRBJ2-2; a possible D gene is TRBD2 (6 bases). V was cut by 6 bases and J by 5 bases, with 16 bases left in between. This CDR3 has 15 amino acids. Germline CDR1 and CDR2: MNHEY and SMNVEV (reference sequence).